The rows below give T cell receptor beta chains drawn from one sample of a study of blood T cell repertoires in COVID-19. Sequenced by immunoSEQ multiplex PCR; TCRdb stores in-frame clones only, minus some. The sample contains some 28,000 clones, approximately 92% of which appear only once. Input material: peripheral blood. These receptors originate from a man in his sixties with acute or convalescent COVID-19. Each CDR3 is given with its conserved first and last residue. A D gene is named only where the DNA matches it firmly. Rows may omit the clone size; those that give it use once, few, many or a size class.

J: TRBJ1-4; V: TRBV27; size: NA; D: NA; DNA: TGTGCCAGCACCTCCTCCTTACGGGATGAAAAACTGTTTTTT; CDR3: CASTSSLRDEKLFF
J: TRBJ2-1; V: TRBV27; size: NA; D: TRBD1; DNA: TGTGCCAGCAGTTTACCGGGACAGGGGATGCATGAGCAGTTCTTC; CDR3: CASSLPGQGMHEQFF
J: TRBJ1-6; V: TRBV6-2/TRBV6-3; size: NA; D: NA; DNA: TGTGCCAGCAGCAAACAAGGGAGCTCCTATAATTCACCCCTCCACTTT; CDR3: CASSKQGSSYNSPLHF
J: TRBJ2-5; V: TRBV24-1; size: NA; D: NA; DNA: TGTGCCACCAGTGACGCCCAGGGTGGACCCGGAGAGACCCAGTACTTC; CDR3: CATSDAQGGPGETQYF
J: TRBJ2-1; V: TRBV19; size: NA; D: NA; DNA: TGTGCCAGTAGTATAGGGGGGCTCTACAATGAGCAGTTCTTC; CDR3: CASSIGGLYNEQFF
J: TRBJ2-5; V: TRBV12-3/TRBV12-4; size: NA; D: TRBD1; DNA: TGTGCCAGCAGTTTGGGACAGCGAGAGACCCAGTACTTC; CDR3: CASSLGQRETQYF
J: TRBJ1-2; V: TRBV13; size: NA; D: NA; DNA: TGTGCCAGCAGAGACGGGGTCACCTTC; CDR3: CASRDGVTF
J: TRBJ1-1; V: TRBV6-1; size: NA; D: TRBD1; DNA: TGTGCCAGCAGTGAAACAGGGGGCGCGCTGACTGAAGCTTTCTTT; CDR3: CASSETGGALTEAFF
J: TRBJ2-1; V: TRBV21-1; size: NA; D: NA; DNA: TGTGCCAGCAGCAAATTGGGCCAGCCGAACCACAATGAGCAGTTCTTC; CDR3: CASSKLGQPNHNEQFF
J: TRBJ1-5; V: TRBV19; size: NA; D: NA; DNA: TGTGCCAGTAGTATCACTGGGGAGTATCAGCCCCAGCATTTT; CDR3: CASSITGEYQPQHF
J: TRBJ2-5; V: TRBV28; size: NA; D: TRBD1; DNA: TGTGCCAGCAGTTTACCGACAGGGCTAGAGACCCAGTACTTC; CDR3: CASSLPTGLETQYF
J: TRBJ2-3; V: TRBV10-1; size: NA; D: NA; DNA: TGCGCCAGCAACACAGGGTCCTCCACAGATACGCAGTATTTT; CDR3: CASNTGSSTDTQYF
J: TRBJ2-1; V: TRBV6-1; size: NA; D: TRBD1; DNA: TGTGCCAGCAGTGAAGCGGTTGGGGCAGGGGGCTCCTACAATGAGCAGTTCTTC; CDR3: CASSEAVGAGGSYNEQFF
J: TRBJ1-2; V: TRBV10-3; size: once; D: NA; DNA: TGTGCCATCAGTGCAGGTCAGCTCAACTATGGCTACACCTTC; CDR3: CAISAGQLNYGYTF
J: TRBJ1-5; V: TRBV19; size: NA; D: TRBD1; DNA: TGTGCCAGTAGTGGGGACAGGGGTCAGCCCCAGCATTTT; CDR3: CASSGDRGQPQHF
J: TRBJ1-3; V: TRBV19; size: NA; D: NA; DNA: TGTGCCAGTAGTATAATAGAAGGAAACACCATATATTTT; CDR3: CASSIIEGNTIYF
J: TRBJ2-3; V: TRBV7-9; size: NA; D: NA; DNA: TGTGCCAGCAGCTCTACCAGGGGTTACACAGATACGCAGTATTTT; CDR3: CASSSTRGYTDTQYF
J: TRBJ2-3; V: TRBV19; size: NA; D: NA; DNA: TGTGCCAGTAGTATACTAGCTTGGAGTGCAGATACGCAGTATTTT; CDR3: CASSILAWSADTQYF
J: TRBJ1-5; V: TRBV7-9; size: NA; D: NA; DNA: TGTGCCTCCGCCATGGGCAGCAATCAGCCCCAGCATTTT; CDR3: CASAMGSNQPQHF
J: TRBJ1-2; V: TRBV5-1; size: NA; D: TRBD1; DNA: TGCGCCAGCAGCTTGAGGCAGGGGGCGAACTATGGCTACACCTTC; CDR3: CASSLRQGANYGYTF
J: TRBJ2-6; V: TRBV3-1/TRBV3-2; size: NA; D: TRBD1; DNA: TGTGCCTGCTGCCCGGGACAGGGGGCGGGAGGGGCCAACGTCCTGACTTTC; CDR3: CACCPGQGAGGANVLTF
J: TRBJ2-5; V: TRBV29-1; size: NA; D: TRBD1; DNA: TGCAGCACTGGACAGGGGACCGGGGCGGGAGAGACCCAGTACTTC; CDR3: CSTGQGTGAGETQYF
J: TRBJ2-7; V: TRBV28; size: NA; D: TRBD2; DNA: TGTGCCAGCAGCGGAGCTAGCGGGAGGGTAGTACGACAGTACTTC; CDR3: CASSGASGRVVRQYF
J: TRBJ1-2; V: TRBV6-4; size: NA; D: TRBD1; DNA: TGTGCCAGCAGTGTCTCCGGGACAGGAGAGACGAACTATGGCTACACCTTC; CDR3: CASSVSGTGETNYGYTF
J: TRBJ2-7; V: TRBV3-1/TRBV3-2; size: NA; D: TRBD1; DNA: TGTGCCAGCAGCTCACAGGGGATAACCTACGAGCAGTACTTC; CDR3: CASSSQGITYEQYF
J: TRBJ1-1; V: TRBV4-2; size: few; D: TRBD1; DNA: TGTGCCAGCAGCCCGGACAGGACCCTTGAAGCTTTCTTT; CDR3: CASSPDRTLEAFF
J: TRBJ1-1; V: TRBV30; size: NA; D: NA; DNA: TGTGCCTGGACAGGAGGCCCCCGTGAAGCTTTCTTT; CDR3: CAWTGGPREAFF
J: TRBJ2-1; V: TRBV18; size: NA; D: TRBD1; DNA: TGTGCCAGCTCACCACCGCGTACAGGGGAGTATCTCTCCTACAATGAGCAGTTCTTC; CDR3: CASSPPRTGEYLSYNEQFF
J: TRBJ2-1; V: TRBV9; size: NA; D: TRBD1; DNA: TGTGCCAGCAGCCCCCGATTGGGACAGAAGACCTACAATGAGCAGTTCTTC; CDR3: CASSPRLGQKTYNEQFF
J: TRBJ1-4; V: TRBV2; size: NA; D: NA; DNA: TGTGCCAGCAGTCTGTTGACAGCCGGAGTGCTGTTTTTT; CDR3: CASSLLTAGVLFF
J: TRBJ1-3; V: TRBV3-1/TRBV3-2; size: NA; D: NA; DNA: TGTGCCAGCAGCCAAGGGAGCCAATCTGGAAACACCATATATTTT; CDR3: CASSQGSQSGNTIYF
J: TRBJ2-7; V: TRBV30; size: NA; D: NA; DNA: TGTGCCTGGAGTGCTAGACCTGCCTACGAGCAGTACTTC; CDR3: CAWSARPAYEQYF
J: TRBJ1-6; V: TRBV15; size: NA; D: TRBD1; DNA: TGTGCCACCAGCAGAACAGGGGGGAATTCACCCCTCCACTTT; CDR3: CATSRTGGNSPLHF
J: TRBJ1-3; V: TRBV28; size: NA; D: NA; DNA: TGTGCCAGCAGTTTACGGGAGTCTGGAAACACCATATATTTT; CDR3: CASSLRESGNTIYF
J: TRBJ1-5; V: TRBV2; size: NA; D: NA; DNA: TGTGCCAGCAGTGACCAAATAAACAGTTATAGCAATCAGCCCCAGCATTTT; CDR3: CASSDQINSYSNQPQHF
J: TRBJ2-2; V: TRBV18; size: NA; D: TRBD2; DNA: TGTGCCAGCTCACGGACTAGCGGGAGGTGGGAGCTGTTTTTT; CDR3: CASSRTSGRWELFF
J: TRBJ2-7; V: TRBV7-8; size: NA; D: NA; DNA: TGTGCCAGCAGCTTAGTGGGGGGTCCCACCTACGAGCAGTACTTC; CDR3: CASSLVGGPTYEQYF
J: TRBJ2-3; V: TRBV7-6; size: NA; D: TRBD2; DNA: TGTGCCAGCAGCCCGCGGGGTGTAGCGGGGCCTTCTAGCACAGATACGCAGTATTTT; CDR3: CASSPRGVAGPSSTDTQYF
J: TRBJ1-5; V: TRBV2; size: NA; D: TRBD1; DNA: TGTGCCAGCAGGTTACAGGGGGCCCAGCCCCAGCATTTT; CDR3: CASRLQGAQPQHF
J: TRBJ1-2; V: TRBV5-1; size: NA; D: TRBD1; DNA: TGCGCCAGCAGCTTGGCCAACAGGGGGAATGGCTACACCTTC; CDR3: CASSLANRGNGYTF
J: TRBJ1-2; V: TRBV19; size: NA; D: TRBD1; DNA: TGTGCCAGTAATCCGGGACAGTTAGGGTCCCTCTATGGCTACACCTTC; CDR3: CASNPGQLGSLYGYTF
J: TRBJ2-5; V: TRBV4-1; size: NA; D: TRBD2; DNA: TGCGCCAGCAGCCAAGGAGCGGGGGGCTTTGAGACCCAGTACTTC; CDR3: CASSQGAGGFETQYF
J: TRBJ2-5; V: TRBV10-3; size: NA; D: TRBD1; DNA: TGTGCCATCAGTTGGGACAGGTCGGAGACCCAGTACTTC; CDR3: CAISWDRSETQYF
J: TRBJ1-1; V: TRBV6-1; size: NA; D: NA; DNA: TGTGCCAGCAGTGAACGGGGGGGGGACACTGAAGCTTTCTTT; CDR3: CASSERGGDTEAFF
J: TRBJ1-2; V: TRBV3-1/TRBV3-2; size: NA; D: NA; DNA: TGTGCCAGCAGCCAAGCCGGACACGGGGGAGATGGCTACACCTTC; CDR3: CASSQAGHGGDGYTF
J: TRBJ2-1; V: TRBV6-5; size: NA; D: NA; DNA: TGTGCGGTACAGGGCTACAATGAGCAGTTCTTC; CDR3: CAVQGYNEQFF
J: TRBJ1-3; V: TRBV2; size: few; D: NA; DNA: TGTGCCAGCAGTGAAAGCTCCACTGGAAACACCATATATTTT; CDR3: CASSESSTGNTIYF
J: TRBJ1-6; V: TRBV5-6; size: NA; D: NA; DNA: TGTGCCAGCAGCTGGGAGTGGGGTGGTAATTCACCCCTCCACTTT; CDR3: CASSWEWGGNSPLHF
J: TRBJ1-2; V: TRBV28; size: once; D: TRBD1; DNA: TGTGCCAGCAGTTTAGGAGGGACAGGCCGCTATGGCTACACCTTC; CDR3: CASSLGGTGRYGYTF
J: TRBJ2-3; V: TRBV19; size: NA; D: NA; DNA: TGTGCCAGTAAGGAGGGACTTAGCACAGATACGCAGTATTTT; CDR3: CASKEGLSTDTQYF
J: TRBJ1-1; V: TRBV18; size: NA; D: NA; DNA: TGTGCCAGCTCTGCCAGCGGCATGAACACTGAAGCTTTCTTT; CDR3: CASSASGMNTEAFF
J: TRBJ2-1; V: TRBV30; size: NA; D: TRBD2; DNA: TGTGCCTGGAGTCGAATATCGGGGACTAGAAACTCCTACAATGAGCAGTTCTTC; CDR3: CAWSRISGTRNSYNEQFF
J: TRBJ1-4; V: TRBV15; size: NA; D: TRBD1; DNA: TGTGCCACCAGCAGTTCGGGACAGGGGAGGGACGTGAACGAAAAACTGTTTTTT; CDR3: CATSSSGQGRDVNEKLFF
J: TRBJ1-3; V: TRBV19; size: NA; D: NA; DNA: TGTGCCAGTAGTTTATACTCCGTCTCTGGAAACACCATATATTTT; CDR3: CASSLYSVSGNTIYF
J: TRBJ2-7; V: TRBV18; size: NA; D: TRBD1; DNA: TGTGCCAGCTCACCGAGCCAGGGGGTTTACGAGCAGTACTTC; CDR3: CASSPSQGVYEQYF